The entry that follows covers one TCR beta chain sequence. Its specificity is unknown. This CDR3 has 12 residues. Germline V gives CDR1 GTSNPN, CDR2 SVGIG (reference sequence). After removal of 3 bases from V and 9 bases from J, the junction contained 4 bases not matched to a gene. Method: immunoSEQ multiplex PCR; TCRdb's copy keeps in-frame clones and lacks some. The sample holds over 90,000 clones; around 91% are singletons and the top ten take about 5%. The data derive from a study of T cell responses to AZD1222 COVID-19 vaccine. Study-level results: Baseline serology detected seropositivity in only six or seven AZD1222 recipients.

Sample: peripheral blood, taken on day 0 of AZD1222 vaccination. This TCR came from an adult in good health. The chain recombines TRBV30 with TRBJ2-1; 8 nucleotides align to TRBD2. This CDR3 reads CAWSGGAVEQFF. DNA for the CDR3: TGTGCCTGGAGCGGGGGGGCGGTTGAGCAGTTCTTC.